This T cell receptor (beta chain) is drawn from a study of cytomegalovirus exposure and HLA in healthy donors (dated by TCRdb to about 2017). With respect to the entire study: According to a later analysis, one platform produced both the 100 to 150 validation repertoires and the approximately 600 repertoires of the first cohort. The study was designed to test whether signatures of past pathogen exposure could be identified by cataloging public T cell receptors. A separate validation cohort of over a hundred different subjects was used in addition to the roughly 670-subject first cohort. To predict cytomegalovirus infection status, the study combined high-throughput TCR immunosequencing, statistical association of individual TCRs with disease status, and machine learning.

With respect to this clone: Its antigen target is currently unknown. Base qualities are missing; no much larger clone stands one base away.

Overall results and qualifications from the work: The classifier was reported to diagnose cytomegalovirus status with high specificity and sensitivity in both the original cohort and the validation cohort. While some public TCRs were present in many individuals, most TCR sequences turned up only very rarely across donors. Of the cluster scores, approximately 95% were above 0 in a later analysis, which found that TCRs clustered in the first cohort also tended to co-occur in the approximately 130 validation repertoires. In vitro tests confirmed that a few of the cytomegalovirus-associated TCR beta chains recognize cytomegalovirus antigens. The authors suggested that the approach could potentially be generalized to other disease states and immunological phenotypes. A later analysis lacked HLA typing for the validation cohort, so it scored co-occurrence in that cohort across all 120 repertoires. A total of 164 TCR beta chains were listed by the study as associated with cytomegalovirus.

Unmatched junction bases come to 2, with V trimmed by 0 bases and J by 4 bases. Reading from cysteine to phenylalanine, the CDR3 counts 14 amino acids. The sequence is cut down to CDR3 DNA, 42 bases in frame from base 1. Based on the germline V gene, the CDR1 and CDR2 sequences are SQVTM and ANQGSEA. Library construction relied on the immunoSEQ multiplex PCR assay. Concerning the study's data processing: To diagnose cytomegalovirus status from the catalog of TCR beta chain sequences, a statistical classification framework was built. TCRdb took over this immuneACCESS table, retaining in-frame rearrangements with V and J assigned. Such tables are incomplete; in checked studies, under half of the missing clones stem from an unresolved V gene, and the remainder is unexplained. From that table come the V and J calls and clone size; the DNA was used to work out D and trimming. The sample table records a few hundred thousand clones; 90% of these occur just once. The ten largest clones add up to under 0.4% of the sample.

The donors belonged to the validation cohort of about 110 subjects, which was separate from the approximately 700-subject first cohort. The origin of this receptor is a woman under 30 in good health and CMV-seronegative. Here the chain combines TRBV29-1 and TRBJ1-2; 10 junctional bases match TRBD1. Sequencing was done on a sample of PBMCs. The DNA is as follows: TGCAGCGTTGAAGATGGGACAGGGGCCTATGGCTACACCTTC. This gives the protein CSVEDGTGAYGYTF.